The clone carrying this TCR beta chain was observed once. Antigen: not known. Through a sample-barcoded 5' primer and a J-beta primer mix, a second PCR was run for roughly 6 to 12 cycles. The yield of each sample was at least 3 million CDR3-containing paired-end reads. TCRdb redid the calling of the 5' RACE reads with MiXCR, one entry per CDR3 protein. In the table there are about 1.6 million distinct CDR3 sequences, approximately 32% of which are singletons. The source of the sample is a study of blood T cells in healthy people across ages. Broader study findings: Estimates of diversity drawn from one million T cells were considered underestimates. As naive T cell percentage varied, TCR beta diversity correlated strongly with it.

Per germline, CDR1 SGDLS and CDR2 YYNGEE. V lost 6 bases, J lost 2 bases, and 14 bases lay in between. The CDR3 is 14 amino acids. The genes are TRBV9 and TRBJ1-2; TRBD1 might be the D (6 bases). The sample taken for sequencing was blood. The sequence derives from a woman under 40 in good health. CDR3 residues: CASNADRSNYGYTF. In nucleotides, the CDR3 is TGTGCCAGCAACGCCGACAGGAGCAACTATGGCTACACCTTC.